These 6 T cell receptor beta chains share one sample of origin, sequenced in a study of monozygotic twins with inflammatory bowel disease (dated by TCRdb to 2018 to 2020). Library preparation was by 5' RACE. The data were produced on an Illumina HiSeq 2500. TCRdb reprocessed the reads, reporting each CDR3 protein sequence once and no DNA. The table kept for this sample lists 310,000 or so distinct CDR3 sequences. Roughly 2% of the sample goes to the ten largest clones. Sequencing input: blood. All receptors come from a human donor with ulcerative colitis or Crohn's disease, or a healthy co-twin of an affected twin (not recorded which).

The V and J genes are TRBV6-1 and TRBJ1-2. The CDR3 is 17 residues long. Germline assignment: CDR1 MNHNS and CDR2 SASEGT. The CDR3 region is CASTRSQKSRSNYGYTF.

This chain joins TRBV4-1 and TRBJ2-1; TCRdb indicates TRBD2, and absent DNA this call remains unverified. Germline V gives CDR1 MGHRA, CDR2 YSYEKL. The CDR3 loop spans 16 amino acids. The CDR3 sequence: CASSQVGTSVLNEQFF.

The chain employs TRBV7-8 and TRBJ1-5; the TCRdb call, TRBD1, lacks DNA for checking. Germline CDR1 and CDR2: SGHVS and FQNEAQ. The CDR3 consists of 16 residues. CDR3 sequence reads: CASSSRGRDRNQPQHF.

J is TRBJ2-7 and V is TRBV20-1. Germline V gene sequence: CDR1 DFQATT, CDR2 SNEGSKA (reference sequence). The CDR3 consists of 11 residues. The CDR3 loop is CSASSVYEQYF.

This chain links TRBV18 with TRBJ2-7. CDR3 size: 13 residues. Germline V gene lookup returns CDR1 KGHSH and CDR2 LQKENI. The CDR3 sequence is CASSLQQRYEQYF.

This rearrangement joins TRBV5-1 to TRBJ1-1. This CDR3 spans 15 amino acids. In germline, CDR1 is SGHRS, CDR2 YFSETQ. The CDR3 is CASSLALLGSGEAFF.